This TCR beta chain was observed in a study of sequential checkpoint blockade in melanoma. Overall study: Some 22 patients had tumor biopsies before treatment and at week 13.

By share, this clone ranks as medium-sized. Its specificity is unknown. Trimming removed 4 bases from V and 2 bases from J; junction bases left unmatched: 9. In germline, CDR1 is SGHNT, CDR2 YENEEA. The CDR3 totals 16 residues. Some clones are missing from TCRdb's copy, which holds only in-frame ones; the method was immunoSEQ multiplex PCR. The sample shows 7,900 or so clones, around 22% of them seen only once. Overall study results and limits: Rising tumor T-cell fraction and clonality meant about 30 times likelier benefit.

Described treatment: randomized to nivolumab then ipilimumab (arm A) or the reverse (arm B). The source material was tumor tissue (inferred from file names), sampled from a patient given nivolumab and ipilimumab in sequence. The genes are TRBV11-3 and TRBJ1-1; 8 bases are shared with TRBD1. This TCR came from a human donor with melanoma. CDR3 nucleotides: TGTGCCAGCAGCTCTGGAACAGGGGGGAGAAACACTGAAGCTTTCTTT. Amino acids: CASSSGTGGRNTEAFF. The full variable domain, rest sourced from reference TRBV11-3 and TRBJ1-1, is EAGVVQSPRYKIIEKKQPVAFWCNPISGHNTLYWYLQNLGQGPELLIRYENEEAVDDSQLPKDRFSAERLKGVDSTLKIQPAELGDSAVYLCASSSGTGGRNTEAFFGQGTRLTVV.